These 14 T cell receptor beta chains originate from one sample sequenced in a study of T cell responses to AZD1222 COVID-19 vaccine. Libraries were prepared by immunoSEQ multiplex PCR; TCRdb keeps only in-frame clonotypes and omits some of them. The sample records about 64,000 clones, 75% to 95% being singletons. This sample comprised peripheral blood, obtained 28 days after the second dose of the MenACWY control vaccine. The receptors stem from an adult who received the MenACWY meningococcal vaccine as a control.

The chain has TRBV30 and TRBJ2-1, with 7 bases lining up with TRBD2. The CDR3 runs 16 residues. Trimming took 0 bases from V and 3 from J; bases not matched to a gene: 8. In germline, CDR1 is GTSNPN, CDR2 SVGIG (reference sequence). Here the CDR3 reads CAWSVWASGNYNEQFF. CDR3 nucleotide sequence: TGTGCCTGGAGTGTATGGGCAAGCGGGAACTACAATGAGCAGTTCTTC.

The CDR3 sequence is CASSQRGARTDTQYF. Here the CDR3 DNA reads TGTGCCAGCAGCCAAAGGGGTGCGCGCACAGATACGCAGTATTTT. The V and J genes are TRBV7-9 and TRBJ2-3, with a tentative D call TRBD1 (5 bases). V was trimmed by 5 bases and J by 1 base, leaving 13 bases between them. The V gene's germline CDR1 is SEHNR and CDR2 FQNEAQ (reference sequence). CDR3 length: 15 residues.

This chain connects TRBV19 to TRBJ1-1; D possibly corresponds to TRBD1 (5 bases). The V and J ends lost 4 bases and 8 bases respectively, with 8 bases between them. Germline CDR1 reads LNHDA; CDR2 reads SQIVND (reference sequence). The CDR3 is 11 residues long. CDR3 region: CASSRGTEAFF. DNA of the CDR3: TGTGCCAGTAGTAGAGGGACGGAAGCTTTCTTT.

The V call is TRBV6-5, the J call TRBJ2-1; 7 bases are shared with TRBD2. From germline, CDR1 is MNHEY and CDR2 SVGAGI. Trimming at V came to 0 bases and at J to 11 bases, leaving 10 bases not matched to a gene. The CDR3 contains 15 residues. In nucleotides, the CDR3 is TGTGCCAGCAGTTACTCGATGGGACTAAGTAAAAAGCAGTTCTTC. Translating gives CASSYSMGLSKKQFF.

J is TRBJ1-1 and V is TRBV28; 11 positions agree with TRBD1. V shed 3 bases and J 3 bases; nucleotides not matched to a gene: 9. Germline CDR1 is MDHEN and CDR2 is SYDVKM. This CDR3 region has 17 residues. The CDR3 bases are TGTGCCAGCAGTTTTTGGGGACAGGGGGGGCCGGACACTGAAGCTTTCTTT. Translating it yields CASSFWGQGGPDTEAFF.

The genes are TRBV11-3 and TRBJ1-5; 7 bases align to TRBD1. The CDR3 loop spans 18 amino acids. V shed 6 bases, J shed 6 bases, and the junction held 20 bases outside the gene matches. CDR1 is SGHNT and CDR2 is YENEEA in the germline V gene. The CDR3: CASSFRPGTVLGAQPQHF. The DNA for the CDR3 is TGTGCCAGCAGTTTTCGTCCCGGGACAGTTTTGGGCGCTCAGCCCCAGCATTTT.

The V gene is TRBV12-1, the J gene TRBJ1-3. TRBV12-1 is a pseudogene locus. The CDR3 runs to 14 residues. CDR3: CASSFVLSGNTIYF. The CDR3 DNA follows: TGTGCCAGCAGCTTTGTCCTCTCTGGAAACACCATATATTTT.

The chain recombines TRBV6-5 with TRBJ2-3; TRBD1 might be the D (6 bases). CDR1 and CDR2 from the germline V gene are MNHEY and SVGAGI. Trimming removed 7 bases at V and 6 bases at J, with 11 bases between. The CDR3 covers 12 residues. CDR3 nucleotide sequence: TGTGCCAGCACCACAGGGTCCGATACGCAGTATTTT. As protein: CASTTGSDTQYF.

J is TRBJ2-1 and V is TRBV12-3 or TRBV12-4, with a weak D call TRBD1 (5 bases). The CDR3 has 12 amino acids. V was cut by 7 bases and J by 7 bases, with 11 bases left in between. The CDR3 sequence is CASTQAGNEQFF. In DNA form, the CDR3 reads TGTGCCAGCACACAGGCTGGAAATGAGCAGTTCTTC.

This rearrangement joins TRBV3-1 (or the pseudogene TRBV3-2) to TRBJ1-5, with 10 bases that match TRBD1. The germline CDR1 and CDR2 sequences are LGHDT and YNNKEL (reference sequence). This CDR3 contains 17 residues. With V trimmed by 0 bases and J by 4 bases, 6 bases remained unmatched. The CDR3 DNA reads TGTGCCAGCAGCCAAGAATCGGGGACAGGGGATAATCAGCCCCAGCATTTT. It is translated as CASSQESGTGDNQPQHF.

This chain uses TRBV27 with TRBJ2-1; 8 positions match TRBD2. The CDR3 spans 13 residues. The V gene end was trimmed by 8 bases and the J gene end by 3 bases; junction bases not matched to a gene: 3. Germline V CDR1 and CDR2: MNHEY, SMNVEV (reference sequence). CDR3 region: CASQGLGYNEQFF. CDR3 in DNA: TGTGCCAGCCAGGGACTAGGCTACAATGAGCAGTTCTTC.

The chain couples TRBV18 to TRBJ1-5; D call uncertain. Germline V gives CDR1 KGHSH, CDR2 LQKENI. This CDR3 has 14 amino acids. V was pared by 3 bases and J by 4 bases, with 10 bases between. CDR3: CASSPNTENQPQHF. CDR3 in DNA: TGTGCCAGCTCACCCAACACAGAAAATCAGCCCCAGCATTTT.

The rearrangement links TRBV3-1 (or the pseudogene TRBV3-2) to TRBJ1-2, with a tentative D call TRBD1 (5 bases). The length of the CDR3 is 13 residues. Germline loops: CDR1 LGHDT, CDR2 YNNKEL (reference sequence). V lost 4 bases and J 14 bases, leaving 20 bases between the germline ends. This CDR3 is CASSPLGGEGLTF. CDR3 nucleotide sequence: TGTGCCAGCAGCCCCCTGGGGGGGGAGGGTTTAACCTTC.

The chain combines TRBV27 with TRBJ1-1; 7 bases are a match to TRBD1. With V trimmed by 3 bases and J by 0 bases, 13 bases remained unmatched. CDR1 and CDR2 from the germline V gene are MNHEY and SMNVEV (reference sequence). The CDR3 has 18 amino acids. The CDR3 is CASSFKRDTGTVNTEAFF. In DNA form, the CDR3 reads TGTGCCAGCAGTTTTAAGCGAGATACCGGGACAGTGAACACTGAAGCTTTCTTT.